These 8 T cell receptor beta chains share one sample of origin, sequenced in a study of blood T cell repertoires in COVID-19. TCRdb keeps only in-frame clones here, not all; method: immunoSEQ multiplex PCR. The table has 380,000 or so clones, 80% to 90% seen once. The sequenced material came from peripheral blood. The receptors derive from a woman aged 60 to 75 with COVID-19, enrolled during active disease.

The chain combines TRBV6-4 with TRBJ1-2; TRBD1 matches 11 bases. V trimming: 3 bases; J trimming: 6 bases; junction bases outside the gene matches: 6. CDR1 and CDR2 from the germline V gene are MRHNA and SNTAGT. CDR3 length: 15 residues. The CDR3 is CASSEIPGQGDGYTF. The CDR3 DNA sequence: TGTGCCAGCAGTGAAATACCGGGACAGGGGGATGGCTACACCTTC.

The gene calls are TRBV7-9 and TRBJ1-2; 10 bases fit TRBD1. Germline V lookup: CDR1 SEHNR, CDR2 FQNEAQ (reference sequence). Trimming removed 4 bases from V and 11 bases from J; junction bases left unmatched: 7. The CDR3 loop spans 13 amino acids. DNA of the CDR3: TGTGCCAGCAGCTCCGACAGGGGGCGAGGGTACACCTTC. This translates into CASSSDRGRGYTF.

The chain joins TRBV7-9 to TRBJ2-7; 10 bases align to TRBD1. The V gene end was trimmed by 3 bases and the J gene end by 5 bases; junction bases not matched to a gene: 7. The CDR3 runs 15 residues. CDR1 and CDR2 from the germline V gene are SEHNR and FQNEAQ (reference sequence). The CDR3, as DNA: TGTGCCAGCAGCTTGGAGGGACAGGGGAACCACGAGCAGTACTTC. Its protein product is CASSLEGQGNHEQYF.

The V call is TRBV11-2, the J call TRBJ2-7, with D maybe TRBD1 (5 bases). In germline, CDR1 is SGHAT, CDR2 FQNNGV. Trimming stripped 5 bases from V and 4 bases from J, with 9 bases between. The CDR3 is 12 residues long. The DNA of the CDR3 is TGTGCCAGCAGCCTCCGACAGTACGAGCAGTACTTC. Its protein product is CASSLRQYEQYF. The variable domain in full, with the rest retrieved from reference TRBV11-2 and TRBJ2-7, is EAGVAQSPRYKIIEKRQSVAFWCNPISGHATLYWYQQILGQGPKLLIQFQNNGVVDDSQLPKDRFSAERLKGVDSTLKIQPAKLEDSAVYLCASSLRQYEQYFGPGTRLTVT.

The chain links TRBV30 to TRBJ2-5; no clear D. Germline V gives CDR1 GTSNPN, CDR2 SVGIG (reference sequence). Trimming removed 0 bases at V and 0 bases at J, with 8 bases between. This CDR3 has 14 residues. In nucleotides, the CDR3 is TGTGCCTGGAGTGTACTTGGTTACCAAGAGACCCAGTACTTC. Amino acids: CAWSVLGYQETQYF.

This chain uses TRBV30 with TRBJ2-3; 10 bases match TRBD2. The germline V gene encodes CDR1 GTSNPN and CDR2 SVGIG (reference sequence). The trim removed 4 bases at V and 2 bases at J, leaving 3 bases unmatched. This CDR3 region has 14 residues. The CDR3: CAWTSGGFTDTQYF. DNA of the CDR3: TGTGCCTGGACTAGCGGGGGTTTCACAGATACGCAGTATTTT.

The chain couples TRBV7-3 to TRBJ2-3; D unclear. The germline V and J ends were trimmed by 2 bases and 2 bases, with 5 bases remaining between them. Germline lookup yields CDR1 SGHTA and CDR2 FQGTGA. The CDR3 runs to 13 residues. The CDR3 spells CASSLSITDTQYF. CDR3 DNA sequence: TGTGCCAGCAGCTTATCAATCACAGATACGCAGTATTTT.

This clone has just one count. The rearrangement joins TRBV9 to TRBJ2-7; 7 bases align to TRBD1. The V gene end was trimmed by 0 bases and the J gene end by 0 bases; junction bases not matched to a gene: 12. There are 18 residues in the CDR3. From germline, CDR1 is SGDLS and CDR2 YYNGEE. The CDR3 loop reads CASSVERDSLTISYEQYF. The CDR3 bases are TGTGCCAGCAGCGTAGAACGGGACAGTTTAACCATCTCCTACGAGCAGTACTTC.